Listed here are 2 T cell receptor beta chains from one sample, sequenced in a study of control samples from healthy donors and cancer patients. Assay used: immunoSEQ multiplex PCR; TCRdb lists only in-frame clones, some missing. Among about 250,000 clones listed, over 70% were seen once. Sequencing was done on a sample of PBMCs. The receptor set was obtained from a woman aged 55-69 years with lung cancer.

The CDR3 DNA is TGTGCCAGCAGCCTCGGACTAGCGGGGACTACCACAGATACGCAGTATTTT. Protein sequence: CASSLGLAGTTTDTQYF. This sequence joins TRBV7-6 and TRBJ2-3; TRBD2 matches at 12 bases. Germline loops: CDR1 SGHVS, CDR2 FNYEAQ. CDR3 size: 17 residues. The V gene end was trimmed by 5 bases and the J gene end by 2 bases; junction bases not matched to a gene: 8.

Worth noting for this clone: Other DNA sequences in this sample translate to the same CDR3. This chain joins TRBV9 and TRBJ1-4, with D possibly TRBD1 on 5 matching bases. V lost 0 bases and J 8 bases, leaving 14 bases between the germline ends. CDR3 length equals 15 residues. Germline V gene lookup returns CDR1 SGDLS and CDR2 YYNGEE. The DNA for the CDR3 is TGTGCCAGCAGCGTAGCGGGGCGCGGAGGGGAAAAACTGTTTTTT. Amino acids: CASSVAGRGGEKLFF.